The entry below describes one T cell receptor (beta chain). The antigen remains undetermined. The data belong to a study of blood T cells in healthy people across ages. Study results and caveats: A roughly linear fall in TCR beta diversity per million T cells was seen with increasing age.

For the second PCR, which ran for about 7 to 12 cycles, a sample-barcoded 5' primer and a J-beta primer mix were used. One entry per CDR3 protein, called by TCRdb with MiXCR from the 5' RACE reads. The sample records about 970,000 distinct CDR3 sequences, about 53% being singletons. The CDR3 is 16 residues long. Germline-derived CDR1 and CDR2 are MDHEN and SYDVKM. Trimming removed 4 bases at V and 0 bases at J, with 14 bases between. Sequencing was carried out using blood. This TCR came from a woman aged 60 to 75 in good health. This sequence joins TRBV28 and TRBJ2-3; D perhaps matches TRBD1 (7 bases). CDR3 DNA sequence: TGTGCCAGCAGTTATCAGGGGGGTGCTAGCACAGATACGCAGTATTTT. Translated: CASSYQGGASTDTQYF.